This T cell receptor beta chain was documented in a study of cytomegalovirus exposure and HLA in healthy donors. Study-wide background: Out of about 170 million T cells, an earlier analysis found 117 million unique TCR beta sequences in total. Out of several hundred genotyped donors, roughly 80% belonged to the Caucasian-associated ancestry cluster.

PCR primers comprised 60 Vbeta and 13 Jbeta primers. Data came from immunoSEQ multiplex PCR; TCRdb stores just in-frame clones and leaves some out. The data contain some 170,000 clones, less than 90% of them singletons. This TCR derives from a man in his fifties or sixties in good health and CMV-seropositive. Sequenced: PBMCs.

DNA for the CDR3: TGTGCCAGCAGGCGACAGGAACCCTACGAGCAGTACTTC. Its protein product is CASRRQEPYEQYF. This rearrangement joins TRBV6-6 to TRBJ2-7; perhaps TRBD1 as D (6 bases). This CDR3 is built from 13 residues. CDR1 and CDR2 (germline): MNHNY, SVGAGI (reference sequence). Trimming pared 6 bases from V and 2 bases from J, leaving 11 bases between.